These 11 T cell receptor beta chains came from one sample sequenced in a study of T cell clones after liver transplantation. Profiled with immunoSEQ multiplex PCR; TCRdb holds only in-frame clones, not every one. This sample has more than 95,000 clones, with around 84% found just once. The starting material was CD4+ T cells from blood, obtained 45 to 50 months after liver transplant. These receptor sequences come from a human patient who received a liver transplant. Some T cells may be graft donor cells.

The V and J genes are TRBV7-9 and TRBJ2-4, with D uncertain. The V and J ends lost 6 bases and 1 base respectively, with 13 bases between them. The CDR3 covers 15 residues. Looked up from germline, CDR1 is SEHNR and CDR2 is FQNEAQ (reference sequence). CDR3 nucleotides: TGTGCCAGCAGTGAGATCGCTTGGGCCAAAAACATTCAGTACTTC. Protein product: CASSEIAWAKNIQYF.

This chain uses TRBV30 with TRBJ1-5; D possibly corresponds to TRBD1 (5 bases). Germline assignment: CDR1 GTSNPN and CDR2 SVGIG (reference sequence). Trimming cost V 0 bases and J 3 bases, with 15 bases left between them. The CDR3 loop spans 16 amino acids. The CDR3 region is CAWSVPGSLINQPQHF. The DNA of the CDR3 is TGTGCCTGGAGTGTCCCAGGGTCCCTCATCAATCAGCCCCAGCATTTT.

The CDR3 sequence: CASSAPWDSHYEQYF. Here the CDR3 DNA reads TGTGCCAGCAGCGCCCCTTGGGACAGCCACTACGAGCAGTACTTC. The chain carries TRBV21-1 and TRBJ2-7; the table's D call, TRBD1, was not checked against the DNA. TRBV21-1 is noted as a pseudogene. This CDR3 contains 15 residues.

The sample holds one count of this clone. The rearrangement joins TRBV15 to TRBJ1-6; the match to TRBD1 covers 7 bases. Germline assignment: CDR1 LNHNV and CDR2 YYDKDF (reference sequence). J gave up 14 bases and V 1 base, and 11 bases lay outside the gene matches. The CDR3 has 15 amino acids. The CDR3 loop reads CATSRAGTGAPSLHF. CDR3 bases: TGTGCCACCAGCAGAGCGGGAACAGGGGCCCCCTCCCTCCACTTT.

This clone was detected only a few times. The chain couples TRBV5-1 to TRBJ1-2; the match to TRBD1 covers 8 bases. The CDR3 consists of 14 residues. The germline V gene has CDR1 SGHRS and CDR2 YFSETQ. V lost 4 bases, J lost 4 bases, and 6 bases stayed unmatched. The CDR3 bases are TGCGCCAGCAGCAAGGACAGGGTGGGCTATGGCTACACCTTC. Translating it yields CASSKDRVGYGYTF. Full variable domain (missing parts from reference TRBV5-1 and TRBJ1-2): KAGVTQTPRYLIKTRGQQVTLSCSPISGHRSVSWYQQTPGQGLQFLFEYFSETQRNKGNFPGRFSGRQFSNSRSEMNVSTLELGDSALYLCASSKDRVGYGYTFGSGTRLTVV.

V is TRBV27 and J is TRBJ1-3, with unresolved D. Trimming cost V 3 bases and J 0 bases, with 6 bases left between them. The V gene's germline CDR1 is MNHEY and CDR2 SMNVEV (reference sequence). The CDR3 covers 14 residues. Here the CDR3 DNA reads TGTGCCAGCAGTTTGACCCTCTCTGGAAACACCATATATTTT. It specifies CASSLTLSGNTIYF.

The V gene is TRBV5-1, the J gene TRBJ1-6, with 7 bases that match TRBD1. CDR1 and CDR2 from the germline V gene are SGHRS and YFSETQ. Unmatched junction bases numbered 7, after V lost 3 bases and J lost 7 bases. The CDR3 covers 15 residues. The DNA for the CDR3 is TGCGCCAGCAGCTCGCGACAGGGTGGAAATTCACCCCTCCACTTT. Its protein product is CASSSRQGGNSPLHF.

The chain links TRBV7-2 to TRBJ1-2; 7 bases align to TRBD1. Germline CDR1 is SGHTA and CDR2 is FQGNSA. The ends lost 5 bases at V and 4 bases at J; junction bases unmatched: 22. CDR3 size: 19 residues. CDR3 amino acids: CASSPRQGLTSDLGYGYTF. CDR3 in DNA: TGTGCCAGCAGCCCACGACAGGGCCTTACCAGCGATCTAGGCTATGGCTACACCTTC.

The V gene is TRBV2, the J gene TRBJ2-7; a possible D gene is TRBD2 (5 bases). V gave up 9 bases and J gave up 5 bases, with 14 bases separating them. This CDR3 contains 12 residues. Germline V CDR1 and CDR2: SNHLY, FYNNEI. CDR3 sequence: CASVRVRNEQYF. The CDR3 nucleotides read TGTGCCAGTGTGCGGGTCAGGAACGAGCAGTACTTC. Filled out from reference TRBV2 and TRBJ2-7, the complete variable domain reads EPEVTQTPSHQVTQMGQEVILRCVPISNHLYFYWYRQILGQKVEFLVSFYNNEISEKSEIFDDQFSVERPDGSNFTLKIRSTKLEDSAMYFCASVRVRNEQYFGPGTRLTVT.

This chain links TRBV28 with TRBJ2-3; 9 bases fit TRBD2. The CDR3 has 18 residues. V was pared by 4 bases and J by 3 bases, with 14 bases of the junction left unmatched. Germline lookup yields CDR1 MDHEN and CDR2 SYDVKM. CDR3 sequence (DNA): TGTGCCAGCAGTTCCCCGCCCGGGACTAGCTTTGGTACAGATACGCAGTATTTT. This sequence encodes CASSSPPGTSFGTDTQYF.

This clone was found once. This chain's CDR3 is CASRKSGSRTYEQYF. The CDR3 DNA is TGTGCCAGCAGAAAATCCGGGTCCCGGACCTACGAGCAGTACTTC. The rearrangement links TRBV28 to TRBJ2-7; D gene ambiguous. Deletions cut 6 bases from V and 2 bases from J, with 17 bases between. Germline lookup yields CDR1 MDHEN and CDR2 SYDVKM. The CDR3 length is 15 residues.